The T cell receptor beta chain under discussion was sequenced for a study of cytomegalovirus exposure and HLA in healthy donors (dated by TCRdb to about 2017). In terms of the full investigation: An earlier analysis of some 500 of the donors reported about 290 Gb of sequence data and roughly 100 million unique TCR beta sequences from about 179 million T cells. In the later analysis, no new phenotypic data were used to find candidate immune exposures; instead, reliance was placed on TCR beta sequences and their occurrence across donors. Across approximately 420 genotyped donors of the cohort, an average of approximately 240,000 unique TCR beta nucleotide sequences per donor were sequenced, and 15% to 20% of those sequences were non-productive. The study used immunosequencing to profile the T cell repertoires of more than 650 subjects and linked those repertoires to cytomegalovirus serostatus. The genetic ancestry cluster associated with self-reported Caucasian donors included 70% to 85% of the roughly 410 genotyped donors. All discovery cohort repertoires had been generated using a single sequencing platform. An early release covering 550 to 700 HLA-typed donors comprised about 320 gigabases of sequencing data and tens of millions of unique TCR sequences. In addition to the first cohort of roughly 700 subjects, a separate validation cohort of 120 different subjects was used. An earlier analysis of roughly 580 of the donors used high-throughput TCR beta sequencing to judge whether each TCR beta V gene segment behaved as functional or pseudogenic. A later analysis re-analyzed previously published TCR beta repertoires from 650 to 800 donors and added high-resolution HLA genotyping to study TCR occurrence patterns. Class I and class II HLA loci were covered by the typing at four-digit resolution. To predict cytomegalovirus infection status, the study brought together high-throughput TCR immunosequencing, statistical association of individual TCRs with disease status, and machine learning. Several DR-DQ haplotypes were handled as single units for association and clustering, since linkage in the cohort was strong. The study was designed to test whether signatures of past pathogen exposure could be identified by cataloging public T cell receptors. Donor age, sex, ethnicity and CMV serostatus were compiled alongside the repertoire data. The number of typed donors differed by locus: about 620-630 for A, B, C, DRB1 and DQB1; 522 for DQA1; around 580 for DPA1; and roughly 490 for DPB1. A later genetic analysis used genome-wide SNP genotypes for about 55% of the 666 donors, treating that subset as a discovery cohort.

Based on the germline V gene, the CDR1 and CDR2 sequences are MNHNS and SASEGT. From its cysteine to its phenylalanine, the CDR3 spans 13 amino acids. Only the CDR3 DNA stays, 39 bases, in frame from base 1. Between the V and J ends, shortened by 5 bases and 2 bases respectively, the junction contains 10 bases. About this clone itself: No cognate antigen has been identified for it. One base away there is no much larger clone; base qualities are not given.

The library was built by means of the immunoSEQ multiplex PCR assay. A mixture of 60 forward primers for TCR Vbeta segments and 13 reverse primers for TCR Jbeta segments was used in the multiplex PCR. The CDR3 region of rearranged TCR beta genes was amplified from genomic DNA by a multiplex PCR assay. Amplified TCR beta libraries were sequenced as 87-base-pair reads on the Illumina HiSeq System. Concerning the study's data processing: A later analysis counted 65 million to 90 million unique TCR beta chains across the 500 to 850 repertoires, and roughly 11 million of these chains were shared by at least two donors. Raw reads were error-corrected and collapsed into unique sequences by a nearest-neighbor algorithm in which closely related sequences were merged to remove PCR and sequencing errors. CDR3 sequences were aligned to IMGT reference sequences to assign V, D and J gene segments. For a sequence to be retained, at least a six-nucleotide match to both a V gene segment and a J gene segment was required. A rearrangement counted as productive if the CDR3 had no stop codons and remained in frame with V and J, and every other rearrangement counted as non-productive. Following IMGT convention, CDR3 was defined as the stretch from the second conserved V-encoded cysteine to the conserved J-encoded phenylalanine. The earlier analysis of some 540 of the donors excluded any sequence lacking an unambiguous match to a single V gene segment. In an earlier analysis of 587 of the donors, V segments were called functional above 56.7% productive rearrangements and were called segregating when the between-donor standard deviation exceeded 5%. A statistical classification framework was developed to diagnose cytomegalovirus status using the catalog of TCR beta chain sequences. In a later analysis, V and J genes were assigned by comparing TCR nucleotide sequences against IMGT/GENE-DB human TR gene sequences. The TCRdist pipeline was used in a later analysis to assign CDR3 sequences and most-parsimonious VDJ recombination scenarios. In a later analysis, each TCR beta chain was defined by its CDR3 amino acid sequence together with its V-gene family, and reads without a unique V-gene family were excluded. A later analysis removed 550 to 650 highly shared, low-generation-probability nucleotide sequences to deal with suspected cross-contamination and a sequencing artifact. For each public chain, a later analysis derived a clonal expansion index from normalized ranks of inferred template counts within each repertoire. In a later analysis, generation probabilities were computed using a VDJ recombination model fitted to out-of-frame rearrangements, and the results were checked against IGoR. A later analysis scored TCR-TCR, TCR-HLA and TCR-CMV co-occurrence with hypergeometric tests, applying a repertoire-size bias correction to TCR pairs. To estimate false discovery rates, a later analysis permuted the HLA or CMV assignments 20 times. In a later analysis, co-occurring TCRs were grouped with DBSCAN, and TCRdist sequence similarity was added when clustering was performed within HLA-allele-positive subsets. Co-occurrence clustering excluded repertoires with fewer than 30,000 or more than 120,000 public chains, plus five with anomalous nucleotide sharing. TCRdb holds this immuneACCESS table with in-frame rearrangements only. Some clones are missing; in checked studies, unresolved V genes explain under half, and the rest has no known cause. V and J calls and clone size are copied from that table; D and trimming were computed from the DNA. The sample yields about 160,000 clones; about three quarters were counted once. The ten largest clonotypes hold about 2% of the sample.

What the authors observed across the whole study: Linkage disequilibrium might explain the correlated functional status among segregating V segments, but an unknown experimental factor could not be ruled out. In a later analysis, HLA-associated TCR beta chains were found to be more clonally expanded and to have lower generation probabilities than equally common non-associated chains. Because counts were too low, roughly 16 rarely observed V segments, including chromosome 9 orphons, were left out of the earlier analysis of about 500 of the donors. When HLA alleles, especially DR and DQ, strongly co-occurred, TCR associations were difficult to assign to individual alleles. In vitro tests confirmed that a few of the cytomegalovirus-associated TCR beta chains recognize cytomegalovirus antigens. In both the original and validation cohorts, the classifier was reported to diagnose cytomegalovirus status with high specificity and sensitivity. The sequencing pipeline was judged likely to have produced a cluster of highly shared sequence variants as a technical artifact. Because some donors lacked HLA typing at each locus, the association tests relied only on the typed subset. In an earlier analysis of 450 to 750 of the donors, most TCR beta V segments appeared in productive rearrangements about 87% or about 30% of the time, broadly matching IMGT annotations. According to the authors, the approach could potentially be generalized to other disease states and immunological phenotypes. Most TCR sequences were seen in very few donors, while some public TCRs were found in many individuals. Compared with the 666-donor mean, donors in an Asian-associated ancestry cluster had fewer N-insertions in productive TCRs, according to a later genetic analysis. At a false discovery rate of 0.05, a later analysis linked some 17,000 TCR beta sequences to specific HLA alleles. A further reported finding was that TCR beta sequences accurately predicted the HLA-A and HLA-B alleles for most subjects in the first cohort. This cohort had only TCR beta chains sequenced, and the lack of alpha or paired-chain data limited which features could be detected. The only immune exposure information available for the cohort was CMV serostatus. Most CMV-associated TCR beta chains appeared to be HLA-restricted in a later analysis, and the HLA associations seemed to be driven largely by CMV exposure. The 87-base-pair reads could not distinguish some IMGT-functional V segments, including TRBV6-2 and TRBV6-3, so those segments were excluded. The study listed 164 TCR beta chains as associated with cytomegalovirus. A later genetic analysis associated a missense DCLRE1C variant with V-gene and J-gene trimming of TCR beta chains, and an independent cohort replicated the association. Presence/absence analyses assumed roughly uniform sequencing depth across donors, an assumption that may not hold. According to a later analysis, parvovirus B19, influenza, CMV and Epstein-Barr virus appeared linked to several top co-occurrence clusters. A later analysis found that TCR association rates varied across HLA loci, with DRB1 alleles showing the most associated TCRs and HLA-C alleles the fewest.

The cohort consisted of approximately 690 healthy bone marrow donors. All cohort members were sampled while nominally healthy, although unrecorded immune exposures were likely present. The donor was CMV seronegative and was included in the group of a few hundred seronegative cohort members. Each donor provided a peripheral blood sample, and peripheral blood mononuclear cells were used for TCR beta sequencing. The Qiagen DNeasy Blood Extraction Kit was used to extract genomic DNA from the blood cell samples. The sequencing sample was made of PBMCs. The TCR originated in a female donor in good health and CMV-seronegative. Rearrangement joined TRBV6-1 to TRBJ2-7, with the D gene not clear enough to name. The CDR3 corresponds to CASSRSATYEQYF. Read as DNA, the sequence is TGTGCCAGCAGTCGGAGCGCAACCTACGAGCAGTACTTC.